The 29 T cell receptor beta chains below all came from one sample that was sequenced in a study of blood T cell repertoires in COVID-19. Clones were sequenced by immunoSEQ multiplex PCR, and TCRdb holds only the in-frame ones, with some missing. In the table there are roughly 220,000 clones, less than 90% of which are singletons. The source material was peripheral blood. The receptors were gathered from a man aged 25 to 40 with active or convalescent COVID-19.

The V and J genes are TRBV30 and TRBJ1-6; D might be TRBD1 (5 bases). The CDR3 is 14 amino acids. Germline CDR1 is GTSNPN and CDR2 is SVGIG (reference sequence). V was pared by 7 bases and J by 6 bases, with 16 bases between. CDR3: CASGSGASNSPLHF. DNA for the CDR3: TGTGCCTCGGGTTCTGGGGCTAGTAATTCACCCCTCCACTTT. The full variable domain, in which reference TRBV30 and TRBJ1-6 provide the parts outside the CDR3, is SQTIHQWPATLVQPVGSPLSLECTVEGTSNPNLYWYRQAAGRGLQLLFYSVGIGQISSEVPQNLSASRPQDRQFILSSKKLLLSDSGFYLCASGSGASNSPLHFGNGTRLTVT.

The CDR3 DNA reads as TGTGCCAGCAGTTTACGACAGTACAATGAGCAGTTCTTC. Protein sequence: CASSLRQYNEQFF. V gene TRBV6-2 or TRBV6-3 combines with J gene TRBJ2-1; weak D call: TRBD1 (5 bases). There are 13 residues in the CDR3. The germline V and J ends were trimmed by 4 bases and 4 bases, with 8 bases remaining between them. Germline V gene data show CDR1 as MNHEY and CDR2 as SVGEGT.

The V gene is TRBV4-1, the J gene TRBJ2-7; perhaps TRBD1 as D (5 bases). This CDR3 is built from 13 residues. Trimming removed 2 bases at V and 3 bases at J, with 8 bases between. Looked up from germline, CDR1 is MGHRA and CDR2 is YSYEKL. CDR3 protein: CASSQTGVYEQYF. The CDR3 nucleotides are TGCGCCAGCAGCCAAACAGGAGTCTACGAGCAGTACTTC.

V usage is TRBV7-2 and J usage is TRBJ1-1, with 7 bases matching TRBD1. J was trimmed by 1 base and V by 5 bases; bases with no gene match: 7. CDR3 length equals 15 residues. From germline, CDR1 is SGHTA and CDR2 FQGNSA. CDR3 protein: CASSRRQGQNTEAFF. The CDR3 coding sequence is TGTGCCAGCAGCCGGAGACAGGGCCAGAACACTGAAGCTTTCTTT. Full variable domain (missing parts from reference TRBV7-2 and TRBJ1-1): GAGVSQSPSNKVTEKGKDVELRCDPISGHTALYWYRQSLGQGLEFLIYFQGNSAPDKSGLPSDRFSAERTGGSVSTLTIQRTQQEDSAVYLCASSRRQGQNTEAFFGQGTRLTVV.

The V and J genes are TRBV6-5 and TRBJ1-1, with D unresolved. The CDR3 is made up of 15 amino acids. Per germline, CDR1 MNHEY and CDR2 SVGAGI. The V end was cut by 5 bases, the J end by 0 bases, with 13 bases between. Here the CDR3 reads CASSPSPLMNTEAFF. The CDR3 DNA sequence: TGTGCCAGCAGTCCATCCCCACTGATGAACACTGAAGCTTTCTTT.

The chain recombines TRBV4-2 with TRBJ2-5, with TRBD1 as a possible D gene (5 bases). V was shortened by 4 bases and J by 2 bases, with 17 bases between the two germline ends. The CDR3 runs 16 residues. CDR1 and CDR2 from the germline V gene are LGHNA and YNFKEQ. CDR3: CASSRKSLAGQETQYF. The CDR3 DNA sequence: TGTGCCAGCAGCCGTAAATCTTTGGCAGGGCAAGAGACCCAGTACTTC.

This rearrangement joins TRBV24-1 to TRBJ2-3, with 8 bases fitting TRBD2. The CDR3 runs 14 residues. J gave up 4 bases and V 5 bases, and 4 bases lay outside the gene matches. CDR1 is KGHDR and CDR2 is SFDVKD in the germline V gene. Written as DNA, the CDR3 is TGTGCCACCAGTGGGGCGGGGGGTTCAGATACGCAGTATTTT. Translating it yields CATSGAGGSDTQYF.

The rearrangement joins TRBV28 to TRBJ1-2, with D possibly TRBD1 on 6 matching bases. Trimming took off 7 bases at V and 4 bases at J, with 13 bases between the two ends. The CDR3 runs to 13 residues. Germline CDR1 and CDR2: MDHEN and SYDVKM. CDR3 coding DNA: TGTGCCAGCACCCAGACAGGACCCTATGGCTACACCTTC. This sequence encodes CASTQTGPYGYTF.

This clone has just a few counts. Here the CDR3 DNA reads TGTGCCAGCAGCCTGGGTCCAGGGGGGAACTATGGCTACACCTTC. Amino acids: CASSLGPGGNYGYTF. The V gene is TRBV7-2, the J gene TRBJ1-2; TRBD1 agrees at 7 bases. The CDR3 is 15 amino acids. The germline gives CDR1 SGHTA, CDR2 FQGNSA. The V segment lost 5 bases and the J segment 2 bases; nucleotides outside the gene matches: 8.

This clone was picked up one time. The rearrangement uses TRBV7-9 and TRBJ2-2; D perhaps matches TRBD2 (6 bases). Deletions cut 1 base from V and 1 base from J, with 13 bases between. The CDR3 length is 17 residues. CDR1 is SEHNR and CDR2 is FQNEAQ in the germline V gene (reference sequence). The CDR3: CASSLVGGVGNTGELFF. The CDR3 coding sequence is TGTGCCAGCAGCTTAGTAGGAGGGGTCGGGAACACCGGGGAGCTGTTTTTT.

This clone has more than one count but fewer than ten. The CDR3: CASSQEGEYEQFF. Written as DNA, the CDR3 is TGCGCCAGCAGCCAAGAGGGCGAATATGAGCAGTTCTTC. The V gene is TRBV4-1, the J gene TRBJ2-1; D is uncertain. The V end was cut by 0 bases, the J end by 8 bases, with 8 bases between. This CDR3 has 13 amino acids. Germline-derived CDR1 and CDR2 are MGHRA and YSYEKL.

This chain connects TRBV7-9 to TRBJ2-1; maybe TRBD1 (6 bases). The CDR3 covers 16 residues. Germline lookup yields CDR1 SEHNR and CDR2 FQNEAQ (reference sequence). V lost 3 bases to trimming and J lost 2 bases, with 14 bases between them. CDR3 DNA: TGTGCCAGCAGCTTCACACCAGAGGGGGCCTACAATGAGCAGTTCTTC. Translation gives CASSFTPEGAYNEQFF.

This chain joins TRBV18 and TRBJ2-7; D ambiguous. The germline V gene encodes CDR1 KGHSH and CDR2 LQKENI. Trimming took off 9 bases at V and 1 base at J, with 10 bases between the two ends. The CDR3 totals 12 residues. This CDR3 is CASATSSYEQYF. DNA of the CDR3: TGTGCCAGTGCCACAAGTTCCTACGAGCAGTACTTC.

This clone was observed a handful of times. The J gene is TRBJ1-2, the V gene TRBV5-1; TRBD1 agrees at 9 bases. This CDR3 contains 13 residues. V dropped 4 bases and J dropped 6; count of bases not matched to a gene: 4. CDR1 and CDR2 from the germline V gene are SGHRS and YFSETQ. The CDR3 coding sequence is TGCGCCAGCAGCACAACAGGGGGCGATGGCTACACCTTC. This translates into CASSTTGGDGYTF.

The chain joins TRBV9 to TRBJ1-2, with D unclear. Germline loops: CDR1 SGDLS, CDR2 YYNGEE. The CDR3 is 15 residues long. V was trimmed by 4 bases and J by 0 bases, leaving 13 bases between them. CDR3 nucleotide sequence: TGTGCCAGCAGCACCCGACGGACTTCTAACTATGGCTACACCTTC. Its translation is CASSTRRTSNYGYTF.

V and J are TRBV6-5 and TRBJ1-6; 7 nucleotides match TRBD1. This CDR3 comprises 15 residues. Germline V gene sequence: CDR1 MNHEY, CDR2 SVGAGI. The J segment lost 10 bases and the V segment lost 2 bases, leaving 8 bases of the junction unmatched. CDR3 residues: CASSYTQGVRSPLHF. The CDR3 bases are TGTGCCAGCAGTTACACCCAGGGGGTAAGATCACCCCTCCACTTT.

The CDR3, as DNA: TGCGCCAGCAGCCAAGCGGGAGGGGAAGAGACCCAGTACTTC. Translating gives CASSQAGGEETQYF. The chain combines TRBV5-1 with TRBJ2-5; TRBD2 matches at 10 bases. The CDR3 loop spans 14 amino acids. Germline V CDR1 and CDR2: SGHRS, YFSETQ. V was pared by 4 bases and J by 3 bases, with 3 bases of the junction left unmatched.

The J gene is TRBJ2-2, the V gene TRBV5-1, with no clear D. The CDR3 spans 15 residues. The germline V gene has CDR1 SGHRS and CDR2 YFSETQ. V was cut by 1 base and J by 4 bases, with 11 bases left in between. The CDR3 bases are TGCGCCAGCAGCTTGAAACAGATCCTCACCGGGGAGCTGTTTTTT. It is translated as CASSLKQILTGELFF.

This chain links TRBV7-5 with TRBJ2-1; no DNA check was done on the table's D call, TRBD1. TRBV7-5 is a pseudogene locus. The CDR3 is 15 residues long. The CDR3 spells CVRSLEAGLRDEQFF. The CDR3 DNA reads as TGTGTCAGAAGCTTAGAGGCAGGGCTCAGGGATGAGCAGTTCTTC.

The chain couples TRBV12-3 or TRBV12-4 to TRBJ1-6; a possible D gene is TRBD1 (5 bases). V was pared by 5 bases and J by 14 bases, with 13 bases between. This CDR3 contains 12 residues. The CDR3, as DNA: TGTGCCAGCAGTCTTGGGGCGGGGGCCCTCCACTTT. Translated, it gives CASSLGAGALHF.

The chain is built from TRBV4-3 and TRBJ1-2, with D tentatively TRBD1 (6 bases). This CDR3 spans 16 amino acids. V lost 4 bases and J 0 bases, leaving 15 bases between the germline ends. Germline-derived CDR1 and CDR2 are LGHNA and YSLEER. The DNA of the CDR3 is TGCGCCAGCAGCCGGTCCGGGGGGGCCTCTAACTATGGCTACACCTTC. The encoded protein is CASSRSGGASNYGYTF.

V is TRBV28 and J is TRBJ2-7; 8 bases fit TRBD1. CDR1 MDHEN and CDR2 SYDVKM come from the germline V gene. The CDR3 totals 15 residues. The J segment lost 3 bases and the V segment lost 5 bases, leaving 9 bases of the junction unmatched. The CDR3, as DNA: TGTGCCAGCAGTACCCCAGGGGGCAACGGCTACGAGCAGTACTTC. It is translated as CASSTPGGNGYEQYF.

The CDR3 coding sequence is TGCGCCAGCAGCTTGAGAACTAGTGGGTACAATGAGCAGTTCTTC. It encodes CASSLRTSGYNEQFF. The chain carries TRBV5-1 and TRBJ2-1; D possibly corresponds to TRBD2 (5 bases). Germline CDR1 SGHRS, CDR2 YFSETQ. This CDR3 region has 15 residues. Trimming pared 1 base from V and 4 bases from J, leaving 12 bases between.

The gene calls are TRBV18 and TRBJ1-3; D gene ambiguous. The CDR3 is 17 amino acids. Trimming took off 4 bases at V and 0 bases at J, with 16 bases between the two ends. Germline loops: CDR1 KGHSH, CDR2 LQKENI. This CDR3 reads CASSRGGDKHSGNTIYF. The DNA of the CDR3 is TGTGCCAGCTCACGTGGAGGAGATAAACACTCTGGAAACACCATATATTTT.

This chain uses TRBV27 with TRBJ1-6; D is uncertain. The ends were cut back, 4 bases at V and 7 bases at J, with 11 bases in the middle. The CDR3 extends over 14 amino acids. Germline CDR1 MNHEY, CDR2 SMNVEV (reference sequence). The chain's CDR3 is CASSWRRGNSPLHF. CDR3 DNA sequence: TGTGCCAGCAGTTGGCGCCGGGGAAATTCACCCCTCCACTTT.

V gene TRBV15 combines with J gene TRBJ2-1; D may be TRBD2 (5 bases). With 3 bases removed from V and 7 bases from J, the gap between germline ends came to 13 bases. In germline, CDR1 is LNHNV, CDR2 YYDKDF (reference sequence). This CDR3 has 14 residues. CDR3 residues: CATSSRGSWNEQFF. The CDR3 DNA follows: TGTGCCACCAGCAGTAGAGGGTCCTGGAATGAGCAGTTCTTC.

The chain joins TRBV11-3 to TRBJ2-1; 10 bases fit TRBD1. Germline V gene data show CDR1 as SGHNT and CDR2 as YENEEA. J was trimmed by 6 bases and V by 5 bases; bases with no gene match: 13. The CDR3 has 17 residues. CDR3 in DNA: TGTGCCAGCAGCCGGGACAGGGGAACGGCCAAGGGCAATGAGCAGTTCTTC. Amino acids: CASSRDRGTAKGNEQFF.

The chain couples TRBV15 to TRBJ2-1; 8 bases agree with TRBD2. This CDR3 comprises 16 residues. The germline gives CDR1 LNHNV, CDR2 YYDKDF (reference sequence). V shed 0 bases, J shed 4 bases, and the junction held 5 bases outside the gene matches. The CDR3: CATSREAGGVYNEQFF. DNA for the CDR3: TGTGCCACCAGCAGAGAGGCGGGAGGCGTATACAATGAGCAGTTCTTC.

The genes are TRBV18 and TRBJ1-5; D may be TRBD1 (6 bases). Trimming left V 5 bases short and J 2 bases short, with 13 bases between. Per germline, CDR1 KGHSH and CDR2 LQKENI. The CDR3 has 15 residues. DNA of the CDR3: TGTGCCAGCTCAATTGGGTCAGGGGGCAATCAGCCCCAGCATTTT. This codes for CASSIGSGGNQPQHF.